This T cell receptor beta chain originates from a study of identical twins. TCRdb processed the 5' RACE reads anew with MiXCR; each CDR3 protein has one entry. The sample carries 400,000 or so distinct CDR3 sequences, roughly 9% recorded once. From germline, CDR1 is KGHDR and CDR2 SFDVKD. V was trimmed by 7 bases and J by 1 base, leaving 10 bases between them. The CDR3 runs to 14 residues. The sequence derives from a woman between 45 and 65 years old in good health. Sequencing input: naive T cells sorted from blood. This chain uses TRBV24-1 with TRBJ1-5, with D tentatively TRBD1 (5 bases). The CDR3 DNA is TGTGCCACCAGGGGCGGGGGGAGCAATCAGCCCCAGCATTTT. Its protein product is CATRGGGSNQPQHF.